These T cell receptor beta chains were read from a single sample in a study of regulatory T cells in long-lasting Graves disease. From the multiplex PCR reads, TCRdb called clonotypes with MiXCR, one entry per CDR3 protein. This sample has about 360,000 distinct CDR3 sequences, with 16% found just once. The data also belong to a second study, concerning T cells in Graves' hyperthyroidism and ophthalmopathy.

The material was peripheral blood mononuclear cells (PBMCs), obtained at new diagnosis, from a patient treated with antithyroid drugs. The source is a woman younger than 35 with Graves disease. The CDR3 runs from the conserved cysteine through the conserved F or W. D genes are given only for firm matches. Some rows have no size entry. The others give once, few or many, or a class for an expanded clone.

abundance | j_gene | v_gene | d_gene | CDR3nt | CDR3aa
- | TRBJ2-6 | TRBV28 | TRBD1 | TGTGCCAGCAGTTTCCGGGACAGGGTCTTCTCTGGGGCCAACGTCCTGACTTTC | CASSFRDRVFSGANVLTF
- | TRBJ2-3 | TRBV4-2 | TRBD2 | TGTGCCAGCAGCCAAGATGGACTAGCGGGGGGGCCGTTCGCAGATACGCAGTATTTT | CASSQDGLAGGPFADTQYF
- | TRBJ2-1 | TRBV5-5 | TRBD2 | TGTGCCAGCAGACCCAGGACTAGCGGATTCTACAATGAGCAGTTCTTC | CASRPRTSGFYNEQFF
many | TRBJ2-2 | TRBV5-1 | TRBD2 | TGCGCCAGCAGCTCGGGACTAGAAGACACCGGGGAGCTGTTTTTT | CASSSGLEDTGELFF
- | TRBJ1-5 | TRBV10-2 | - | TGCGCCAGCATTGTTGATCAGCCCCAGCATTTT | CASIVDQPQHF
many | TRBJ2-7 | TRBV7-2 | TRBD1 | TGTGCCAGCAGCTCACAGACAGGGAGCTACGAGCAGTACTTC | CASSSQTGSYEQYF
few | TRBJ1-6 | TRBV20-1 | - | TGCAGTGCTAGTAGGCAGACCGACTCACCCCTCCACTTT | CSASRQTDSPLHF
many | TRBJ2-3 | TRBV28 | TRBD1 | TGTGCCAGCAGTTTCGCAGGGGGCGGAGATAGCACAGATACGCAGTATTTT | CASSFAGGGDSTDTQYF
many | TRBJ2-2 | TRBV5-1 | - | TGCGCCAGCAGCGACTCGGGAGTCACCGGGGAGCTGTTTTTT | CASSDSGVTGELFF
many | TRBJ2-5 | TRBV3-1 | - | TGTGCCAGCAGCAGCTCACTAGGAACCGAGACCCAGTACTTC | CASSSSLGTETQYF
many | TRBJ2-5 | TRBV6-1 | - | TGTGCCAGCAGTGAAGCGTCGGGCAGGGTCGGGCAAGAGACCCAGTACTTC | CASSEASGRVGQETQYF
- | TRBJ1-5 | TRBV6-1 | - | TGTGCCAGCAGATCCTACAGGGACGACAATCAGCCCCAGCATTTT | CASRSYRDDNQPQHF
- | TRBJ1-5 | TRBV5-6 | - | TGTGCCAGCAGCTTAAGCGATGGTCAGCCCCAGCATTTT | CASSLSDGQPQHF
many | TRBJ2-7 | TRBV5-1 | TRBD2 | TGCGCCAGCAGCTCCGGACTAGCGGGGATTTCCTACGAGCAGTACTTC | CASSSGLAGISYEQYF
- | TRBJ1-1 | TRBV3-1 | TRBD1 | TGTGCCAGCAGCCGCGGACAGGGGGTCTCTTTCTTT | CASSRGQGVSFF
many | TRBJ2-3 | TRBV3-1 | - | TGTGCCAGCAGCCAACCAATTGGGGCCGGCACAGATACGCAGTATTTT | CASSQPIGAGTDTQYF
few | TRBJ1-5 | TRBV10-3 | - | TGTGCCCCGCCGGGGCAGAACTCACGTGTGGGCAATCAGCCCCAGCATTTT | CAPPGQNSRVGNQPQHF
- | TRBJ2-1 | TRBV7-2 | TRBD2 | TGTGCCAGCAGCTATCGGGGGCCCCTAGCGGGAGGATTTTTGGTTAATGAGCAGTTCTTC | CASSYRGPLAGGFLVNEQFF
- | TRBJ1-2 | TRBV10-3 | TRBD1 | TGTGCCATCAGTGAGTCTGGACAGGGGCTTGGCTACACCTTC | CAISESGQGLGYTF
many | TRBJ2-1 | TRBV20-1 | - | TGCAGTGCTAGGGGACATCTCATATCCAATGAGCAGTTCTTC | CSARGHLISNEQFF
few | TRBJ2-4 | TRBV9 | - | TGTGCCAGCAGCGTAGCTGGGAGCAAAAACATTCAGTACTTC | CASSVAGSKNIQYF
many | TRBJ1-4 | TRBV28 | - | TGTGCCAGCAGTTTAGCGTCCGCCCTCAATGAGGGACTGTTTTTT | CASSLASALNEGLFF
many | TRBJ1-2 | TRBV6-1 | - | TGTGCCAGCAGTCTGACTCAGCAGGGAGGCTACACCTTC | CASSLTQQGGYTF
many | TRBJ2-1 | TRBV7-8 | - | TGTGCCAGCAGCTTCGGGGGCCCCTCCTACAATGAGCAGTTCTTC | CASSFGGPSYNEQFF
few | TRBJ1-6 | TRBV12-3/TRBV12-4 | - | TGTGCCAGCAGTTTATATCGGCGGAATTCACCCCTCCACTTT | CASSLYRRNSPLHF
- | TRBJ2-7 | TRBV5-1 | - | TGCGCCGGCAGCCCCCTTTTGTTAGCGGTCTCCTACGAGCAGTACTTC | CAGSPLLLAVSYEQYF
many | TRBJ2-7 | TRBV18 | TRBD1 | TGTGCCAGCTCACCGGGACAGGGGAGGGGCGAGCAGTACTTC | CASSPGQGRGEQYF
many | TRBJ2-7 | TRBV7-9 | - | TGTGCCAGCAGCTTATTGAGAGGGAGACCGTACGAGCAGTACTTC | CASSLLRGRPYEQYF
- | TRBJ2-5 | TRBV6-9 | TRBD1 | TGTGCCAGCAGTTGGGACAGGGGGCAAGAGACCCAGTACTTC | CASSWDRGQETQYF
many | TRBJ1-1 | TRBV28 | - | TGTGCCAGCAGTTTATGGGTGTGGGGACAGAACACTGAAGCTTTCTTT | CASSLWVWGQNTEAFF
many | TRBJ1-4 | TRBV7-9 | - | TGTGCCAGCAGCTCAGACAGGCGATCGGCAACTAATGAAAAACTGTTTTTT | CASSSDRRSATNEKLFF
many | TRBJ2-1 | TRBV20-1 | TRBD2 | TGCAGTGTTTCATTACTAGCGGGAAGCGATGAGCAGTTCTTC | CSVSLLAGSDEQFF
many | TRBJ2-7 | TRBV5-1 | - | TGCGCCAGCAGCCCGTCTACAGGGTCCTCCTACGAGCAGTACTTC | CASSPSTGSSYEQYF
many | TRBJ2-6 | TRBV20-1 | - | TGCAGTGCCAGAGGGACACCTCGGGCCAACGTCCTGACTTTC | CSARGTPRANVLTF
many | TRBJ2-1 | TRBV7-3 | TRBD2 | TGTGCCAGCAGCTTAATAGCGGGGGGTGAGCAGTTCTTC | CASSLIAGGEQFF
many | TRBJ2-7 | TRBV28 | - | TGTGCCAGTAGTTTAGGGGGGAGTCTTAACGAGCAGTACTTC | CASSLGGSLNEQYF
few | TRBJ2-6 | TRBV9 | TRBD2 | TGTGCCAGCAGCGGGCCCGGGACTAGCGGGGGTGGGGCCAACGTCCTGACTTTC | CASSGPGTSGGGANVLTF
many | TRBJ1-4 | TRBV30 | TRBD1 | TGTGCCTGGAGTGCCGGACAGGGGGGGAAAAAACTGTTTTTT | CAWSAGQGGKKLFF
many | TRBJ2-5 | TRBV7-6 | - | TGTGCCAGCAGCGCTGACAGGTCGCAAGAGACCCAGTACTTC | CASSADRSQETQYF
many | TRBJ2-5 | TRBV7-2 | TRBD2 | TGTGCCAGCAGCGGCCAGGGAGGGGAGACCCAGTACTTC | CASSGQGGETQYF
many | TRBJ2-1 | TRBV7-3 | TRBD2 | TGTGCCAGCAGCTTATGGGGCGGGGGGATGTATGAGCAGTTCTTC | CASSLWGGGMYEQFF
few | TRBJ2-7 | TRBV5-4 | - | TGTGCCAGCAGCTTCAAGCGTAGCTACGAGCAGTACTTC | CASSFKRSYEQYF
few | TRBJ1-6 | TRBV7-2 | - | TGTGCCAGCAGCCGTGGGGGGGGCCCAACAAGGAATTCACCCCTCCACTTT | CASSRGGGPTRNSPLHF
many | TRBJ2-2 | TRBV7-8 | - | TGTGCCAGCAGCATGGTCGGGACCGGGGAGCTGTTTTTT | CASSMVGTGELFF
- | TRBJ2-3 | TRBV6-5 | TRBD2 | TGTGCCAGCAGTTACATAGCGGGGGGGAGATTAGGGGTGCCAGATACGCAGTATTTT | CASSYIAGGRLGVPDTQYF
many | TRBJ1-1 | TRBV5-1 | - | TGCGCCAGCAGCTTATCATCGGACACTAATGAAGCTTTCTTT | CASSLSSDTNEAFF